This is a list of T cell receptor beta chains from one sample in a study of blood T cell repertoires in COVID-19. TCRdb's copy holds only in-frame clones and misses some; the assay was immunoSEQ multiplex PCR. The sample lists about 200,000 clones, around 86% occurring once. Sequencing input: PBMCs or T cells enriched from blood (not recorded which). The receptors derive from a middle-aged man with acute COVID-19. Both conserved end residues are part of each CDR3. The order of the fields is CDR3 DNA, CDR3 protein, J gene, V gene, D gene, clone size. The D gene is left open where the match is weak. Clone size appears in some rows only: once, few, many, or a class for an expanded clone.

CDR3 DNA: TGCGCCAGCAGCGGACAGGGAACGGCTGGAAACACCATATATTTT; CDR3 protein: CASSGQGTAGNTIYF; J gene: TRBJ1-3; V gene: TRBV4-3; D gene: TRBD1; clone size: .
CDR3 DNA: TGTGCCAGCTCAGCTCGACAGGCCGCGGATGGCTACACCTTC; CDR3 protein: CASSARQAADGYTF; J gene: TRBJ1-2; V gene: TRBV18; D gene: .; clone size: .
CDR3 DNA: TGTGCCAGCAGTGTAGAGGCCCCTCAGTACTTC; CDR3 protein: CASSVEAPQYF; J gene: TRBJ2-7; V gene: TRBV7-9; D gene: .; clone size: once
CDR3 DNA: TGCGCCAGCAGCGTAGGGAGGGGGGCCCGCTCCTACGAGCAGTACTTC; CDR3 protein: CASSVGRGARSYEQYF; J gene: TRBJ2-7; V gene: TRBV4-3; D gene: .; clone size: .
CDR3 DNA: TGTGCCAGCAAACTAGGAGGGCGCCACGAGCAGTACTTC; CDR3 protein: CASKLGGRHEQYF; J gene: TRBJ2-7; V gene: TRBV12-3/TRBV12-4; D gene: .; clone size: .
CDR3 DNA: TGTGCCAGCTCACCTCCACGGGGTAGCGGCGAAGAGACCCAGTACTTC; CDR3 protein: CASSPPRGSGEETQYF; J gene: TRBJ2-5; V gene: TRBV18; D gene: .; clone size: .
CDR3 DNA: TGTGCCAGCACTGAGGGGACAGGGGGCCAGCCCCAGCATTTT; CDR3 protein: CASTEGTGGQPQHF; J gene: TRBJ1-5; V gene: TRBV2; D gene: TRBD1; clone size: .
CDR3 DNA: TGCGCCAGCAGCGGTATAGCGGGCTACAATGAGCAGTTCTTC; CDR3 protein: CASSGIAGYNEQFF; J gene: TRBJ2-1; V gene: TRBV5-1; D gene: TRBD2; clone size: .
CDR3 DNA: TGCGCCAGCAGCCTTACCGGGACAGGGAACACCGGGGAGCTGTTTTTT; CDR3 protein: CASSLTGTGNTGELFF; J gene: TRBJ2-2; V gene: TRBV5-1; D gene: TRBD1; clone size: .
CDR3 DNA: TGTGCCAGCAGCCCCCTCATAGGGGGAGAAACCGGGGAGCTGTTTTTT; CDR3 protein: CASSPLIGGETGELFF; J gene: TRBJ2-2; V gene: TRBV5-4; D gene: .; clone size: few
CDR3 DNA: TGTGCCAGCAGCATTCCCCCAAAGCGGACCCGGCGGGGGGCTTTCTTT; CDR3 protein: CASSIPPKRTRRGAFF; J gene: TRBJ1-1; V gene: TRBV27; D gene: .; clone size: .
CDR3 DNA: TGTGCCAGCAGTTTTAACAGGAAGAATGAGCAGTTCTTC; CDR3 protein: CASSFNRKNEQFF; J gene: TRBJ2-1; V gene: TRBV27; D gene: .; clone size: .
CDR3 DNA: TGTGCCAGTAGTCCTCAGGGGAACCAAGAGACCCAGTACTTC; CDR3 protein: CASSPQGNQETQYF; J gene: TRBJ2-5; V gene: TRBV19; D gene: .; clone size: .
CDR3 DNA: TGTGCCAGCTCACCCGACAGCTACTATGGCTACACCTTC; CDR3 protein: CASSPDSYYGYTF; J gene: TRBJ1-2; V gene: TRBV18; D gene: .; clone size: .
CDR3 DNA: TGCGCCAGCAGCTTAGGAGTAAGGGAGCTGTTTTTT; CDR3 protein: CASSLGVRELFF; J gene: TRBJ2-2; V gene: TRBV5-1; D gene: .; clone size: .
CDR3 DNA: TGTGCCAGCAGTCAATCTCTGACCGTCGGGGAGACCCAGTACTTC; CDR3 protein: CASSQSLTVGETQYF; J gene: TRBJ2-5; V gene: TRBV6-6; D gene: .; clone size: .
CDR3 DNA: TGTGCCAGCTCTACGCCCCTAGAAAAACTGTTTTTT; CDR3 protein: CASSTPLEKLFF; J gene: TRBJ1-4; V gene: TRBV28; D gene: .; clone size: .
CDR3 DNA: TGTGCCAGCAGCCAAGGCGCGGGGACAGATACGCAGTATTTT; CDR3 protein: CASSQGAGTDTQYF; J gene: TRBJ2-3; V gene: TRBV3-1/TRBV3-2; D gene: .; clone size: .
CDR3 DNA: TGTGCCATCGCTAAGGACAGCCTCTCTGGAAACACCATATATTTT; CDR3 protein: CAIAKDSLSGNTIYF; J gene: TRBJ1-3; V gene: TRBV10-3; D gene: .; clone size: few
CDR3 DNA: TGTGCCAGCAGTGTACGACTAGCGAGCACAGATACGCAGTATTTT; CDR3 protein: CASSVRLASTDTQYF; J gene: TRBJ2-3; V gene: TRBV2; D gene: TRBD2; clone size: many